The present T cell receptor beta chain was sequenced within a study of early T cells in non-severe SARS-CoV-2 infection. On this clonotype: Antigen: not known.

TCRdb independently ran MiXCR on the 5' RACE reads; one entry per CDR3 protein. Of more than 80,000 distinct CDR3 sequences listed, 16% are singletons. This CDR3 is 16 amino acids long. Unmatched junction bases numbered 10, after V lost 6 bases and J lost 4 bases. Germline CDR1 and CDR2: SGHVS and FQNEAQ. Study-wide results and caveats: Database matching using VDJdb favored anti-spike CD8 responses, with private and CD4 specificities left missing.

Sequenced sample: whole blood. The chain uses TRBV7-8 and TRBJ2-1; 9 bases align to TRBD2. The TCR was taken from an adult who was a healthcare worker with PCR-confirmed SARS-CoV-2 infection or an uninfected control (not recorded which). The CDR3 nucleotides read TGTGCCAGCAGACTAAGAAGACTAGCGGATTACAATGAGCAGTTCTTC. Encoded protein: CASRLRRLADYNEQFF.